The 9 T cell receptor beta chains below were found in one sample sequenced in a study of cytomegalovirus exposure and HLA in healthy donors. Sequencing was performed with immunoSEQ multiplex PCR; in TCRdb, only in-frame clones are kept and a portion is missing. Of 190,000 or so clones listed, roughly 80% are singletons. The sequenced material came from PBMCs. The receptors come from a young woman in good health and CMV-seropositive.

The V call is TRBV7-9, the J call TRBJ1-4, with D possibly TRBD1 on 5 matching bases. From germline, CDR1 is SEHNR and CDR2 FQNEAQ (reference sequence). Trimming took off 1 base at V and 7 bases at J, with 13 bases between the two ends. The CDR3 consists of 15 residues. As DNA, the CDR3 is TGTGCCAGCAGCTTAGTCTCTGCGGGGACTGAAAAACTGTTTTTT. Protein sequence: CASSLVSAGTEKLFF.

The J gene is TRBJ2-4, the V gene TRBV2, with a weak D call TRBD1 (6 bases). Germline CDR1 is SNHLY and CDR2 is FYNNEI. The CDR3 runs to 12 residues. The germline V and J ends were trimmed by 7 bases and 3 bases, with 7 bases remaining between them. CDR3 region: CASTGVKNIQYF. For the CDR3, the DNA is TGTGCCAGCACAGGGGTCAAAAACATTCAGTACTTC.

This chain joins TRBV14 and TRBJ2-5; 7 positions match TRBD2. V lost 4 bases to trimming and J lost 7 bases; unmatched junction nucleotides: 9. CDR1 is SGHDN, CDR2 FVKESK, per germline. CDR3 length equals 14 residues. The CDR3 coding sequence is TGTGCCAGCAGCCGGAGGGACTACTCCGGGACCCAGTACTTC. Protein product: CASSRRDYSGTQYF. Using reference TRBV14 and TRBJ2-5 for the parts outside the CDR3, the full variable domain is EAGVTQFPSHSVIEKGQTVTLRCDPISGHDNLYWYRRVMGKEIKFLLHFVKESKQDESGMPNNRFLAERTGGTYSTLKVQPAELEDSGVYFCASSRRDYSGTQYFGPGTRLLVL.

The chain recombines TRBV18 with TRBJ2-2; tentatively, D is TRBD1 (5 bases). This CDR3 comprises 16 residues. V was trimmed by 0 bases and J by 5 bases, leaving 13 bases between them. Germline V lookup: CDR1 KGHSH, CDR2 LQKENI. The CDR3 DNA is TGTGCCAGCTCACCACCGTCCCAGGCAGGGACCGGGGAGCTGTTTTTT. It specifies CASSPPSQAGTGELFF.

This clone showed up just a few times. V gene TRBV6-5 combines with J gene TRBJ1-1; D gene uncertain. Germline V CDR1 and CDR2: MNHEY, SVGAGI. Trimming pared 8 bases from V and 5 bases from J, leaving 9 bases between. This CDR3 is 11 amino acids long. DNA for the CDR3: TGTGCCAGCTACACGGGGACTGAAGCTTTCTTT. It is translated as CASYTGTEAFF.

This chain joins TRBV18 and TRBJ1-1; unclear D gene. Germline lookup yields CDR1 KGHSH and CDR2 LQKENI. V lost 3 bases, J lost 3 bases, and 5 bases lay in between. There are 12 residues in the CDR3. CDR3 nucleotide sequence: TGTGCCAGCTCACCGGGAGACACTGAAGCTTTCTTT. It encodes CASSPGDTEAFF. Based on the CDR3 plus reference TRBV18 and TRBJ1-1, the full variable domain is NAGVMQNPRHLVRRRGQEARLRCSPMKGHSHVYWYRQLPEEGLKFMVYLQKENIIDESGMPKERFSAEFPKEGPSILRIQQVVRGDSAAYFCASSPGDTEAFFGQGTRLTVV.

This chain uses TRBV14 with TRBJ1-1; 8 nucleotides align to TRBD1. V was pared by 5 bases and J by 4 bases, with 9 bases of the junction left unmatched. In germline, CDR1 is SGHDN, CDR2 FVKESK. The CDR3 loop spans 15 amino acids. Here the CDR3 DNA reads TGTGCCAGCAGCTCGGTGGACAGGGCTGGCACTGAAGCTTTCTTT. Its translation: CASSSVDRAGTEAFF.

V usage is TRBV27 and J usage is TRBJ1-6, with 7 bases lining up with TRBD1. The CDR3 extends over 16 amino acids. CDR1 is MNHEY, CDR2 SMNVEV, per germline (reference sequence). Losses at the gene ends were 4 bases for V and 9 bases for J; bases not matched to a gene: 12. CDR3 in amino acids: CASSSEQGSPGSPLHF. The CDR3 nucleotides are TGTGCCAGCAGTTCCGAACAGGGGAGTCCTGGTTCACCCCTCCACTTT.

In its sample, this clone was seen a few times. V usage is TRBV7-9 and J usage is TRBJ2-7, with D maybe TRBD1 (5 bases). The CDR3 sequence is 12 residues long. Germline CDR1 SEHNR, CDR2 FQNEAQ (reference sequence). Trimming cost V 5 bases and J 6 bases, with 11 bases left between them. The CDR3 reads CASSVKQVEQYF. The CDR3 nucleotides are TGTGCCAGCAGCGTAAAACAGGTCGAGCAGTACTTC.